The 5 T cell receptor beta chains given below trace back to one sample, sequenced in a study of T-cell reconstitution after alpha-beta-depleted transplantation in children. Unique molecular identifiers were incorporated during preparation of the TCRbeta library. One entry per CDR3 protein results from TCRdb running MiXCR on the PCR reads. Here the sample spans about 980,000 distinct CDR3 sequences, about 26% being singletons. The sequencing used PBMCs, mostly from graft donor cells, collected 360 days after TCRalphabeta/CD19-depleted stem cell transplant. The receptors were gathered from a boy under three years old who had a stem cell transplant for SCID, so the T cells may come from the graft donor.

This chain connects TRBV29-1 to TRBJ2-7; D gene unclear. V was pared by 1 base and J by 2 bases, with 12 bases between. The CDR3 is 14 amino acids. Germline CDR1 and CDR2: SQVTM and ANQGSEA. The CDR3 bases are TGCAGCGTTGAAGTAGCCAACAAGGCCTACGAGCAGTACTTC. Protein: CSVEVANKAYEQYF.

This clonotype has a handful of counts. The V and J genes are TRBV9 and TRBJ2-1, with TRBD2 matching 7 bases. The CDR3 extends over 15 amino acids. The junction had 5 bases not matched to a gene; V was cut back by 3 bases and J by 2 bases. CDR1 SGDLS and CDR2 YYNGEE come from the germline V gene. The CDR3: CASSASGAAYNEQFF. The CDR3 DNA sequence: TGTGCCAGCAGCGCGAGCGGGGCAGCCTACAATGAGCAGTTCTTC.

This clonotype was observed a handful of times. The V and J genes are TRBV4-1 and TRBJ1-1; D perhaps matches TRBD1 (5 bases). Germline V lookup: CDR1 MGHRA, CDR2 YSYEKL. This CDR3 is 16 amino acids long. Trimming cost V 0 bases and J 6 bases, with 17 bases left between them. The CDR3 nucleotides read TGCGCCAGCAGCCAAGAATCATCAACGGGGGTTCCTGAAGCTTTCTTT. As protein: CASSQESSTGVPEAFF.

This clonotype turned up a few times. This chain joins TRBV12-3 or TRBV12-4 and TRBJ1-2; D perhaps matches TRBD1 (5 bases). V was trimmed by 5 bases and J by 1 base, leaving 14 bases between them. This CDR3 spans 15 amino acids. The CDR3 spells CASSPHTRVNYGYTF. The CDR3 nucleotides read TGTGCCAGCAGTCCTCACACCAGGGTTAACTATGGCTACACCTTC.

The chain has TRBV5-1 and TRBJ2-1; 15 bases fit TRBD2. The CDR3 has 16 residues. The J segment lost 10 bases and the V segment lost 4 bases, leaving 9 bases of the junction unmatched. CDR1 and CDR2 from the germline V gene are SGHRS and YFSETQ. The DNA for the CDR3 is TGCGCCAGCAGCCCGTGGACTAGCGGGGGGGCGAGAGAGCAGTTCTTC. Protein sequence: CASSPWTSGGAREQFF.